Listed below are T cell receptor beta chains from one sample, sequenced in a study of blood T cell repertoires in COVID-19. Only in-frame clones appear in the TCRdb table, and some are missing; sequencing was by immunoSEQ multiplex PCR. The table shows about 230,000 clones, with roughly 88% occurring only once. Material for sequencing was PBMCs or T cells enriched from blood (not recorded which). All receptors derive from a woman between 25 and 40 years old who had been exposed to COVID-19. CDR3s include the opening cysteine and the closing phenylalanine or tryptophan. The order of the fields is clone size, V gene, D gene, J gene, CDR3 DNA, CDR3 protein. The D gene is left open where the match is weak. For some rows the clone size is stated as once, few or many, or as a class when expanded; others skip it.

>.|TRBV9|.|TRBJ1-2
TGTGCCAGCAGCCCCTCAGGAACCTATGGCTACACCTTC
CASSPSGTYGYTF
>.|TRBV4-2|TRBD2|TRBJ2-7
TGTGCCAGCAGCCAAGATCTCGTCTCGGGACTAGCGTCCTACGAGCAGTACTTC
CASSQDLVSGLASYEQYF
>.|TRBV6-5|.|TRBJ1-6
TGTGCCAGCAGTTACGGGGGGAGACAAATTGAGTCACCCCTCCACTTT
CASSYGGRQIESPLHF
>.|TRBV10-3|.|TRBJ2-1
TGTGCCATCAGTGCACAGACCTACAATGAGCAGTTCTTC
CAISAQTYNEQFF
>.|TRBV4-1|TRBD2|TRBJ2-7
TGCGCCAGCAGCCAAGAGGGGACTAGCGGCTCCTACGAGCAGTACTTC
CASSQEGTSGSYEQYF
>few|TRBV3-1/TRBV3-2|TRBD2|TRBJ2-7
TGTGCCAGCAGCCCCGGGACTAGCGGATTAAGCTCCTACGAGCAGTACTTC
CASSPGTSGLSSYEQYF
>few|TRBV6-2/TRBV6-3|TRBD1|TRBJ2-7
TGTGCCAGCAGTTGGACAGGGAGCAACTACGAGCAGTACTTC
CASSWTGSNYEQYF
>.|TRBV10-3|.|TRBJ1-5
TGTGCCATCAGTGAGCACAGCCCTGCCGCCAATCAGCCCCAGCATTTT
CAISEHSPAANQPQHF
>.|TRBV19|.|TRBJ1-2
TGTGCCAGTAGATTACGGACAGCCGCGGGTGGCTACACCTTC
CASRLRTAAGGYTF
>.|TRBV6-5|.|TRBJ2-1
TGTGCCAGCAGTTATCGCGGAAGCTCCTACAATGAGCAGTTCTTC
CASSYRGSSYNEQFF
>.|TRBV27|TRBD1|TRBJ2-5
TGTGCCAGCACCCCGACCACCACAGGGGCTGGGACCCAGTACTTC
CASTPTTTGAGTQYF
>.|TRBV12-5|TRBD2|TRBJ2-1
TGTGCTAGTGGTTTCGGACTAGCGAATCCCCAGGGGCAGTTCTTC
CASGFGLANPQGQFF
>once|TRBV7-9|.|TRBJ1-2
TGTGCCAGCAGCCGAACTGCCAGGATGGACAATGGCTACACCTTC
CASSRTARMDNGYTF
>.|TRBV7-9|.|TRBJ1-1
TGTGCCAGCAGCTTAGTTGGGGACAAGGGGCTGAACACTGAAGCTTTCTTT
CASSLVGDKGLNTEAFF
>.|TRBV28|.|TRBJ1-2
TGTGCCAGCAGTAGTGGGACAAGGGTTAATGGCTACACCTTC
CASSSGTRVNGYTF
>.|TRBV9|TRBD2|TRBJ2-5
TGTGCCAGCAGCGGCCCCCCTTTGGGCGGGAGGGCGGAGACCCAGTACTTC
CASSGPPLGGRAETQYF
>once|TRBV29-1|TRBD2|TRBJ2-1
TGCAGCGTTGAAGATGAGCGGGAGATATACAATGAGCAGTTCTTC
CSVEDEREIYNEQFF
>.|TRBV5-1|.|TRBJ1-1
TGCGCCAGCAGCTTCGTCAGTTTCGTATCTTCTGAAGCTTTCTTT
CASSFVSFVSSEAFF
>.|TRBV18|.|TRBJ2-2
TGTGCCAGCTCACCACGAAAGTGGCAGGGTAACAAGAACAAGACCGGGGAGCTGTTTTTT
CASSPRKWQGNKNKTGELFF
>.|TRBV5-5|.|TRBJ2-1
TGTGCCAGCAGCTTGGCGCGGACAGCCTACAATGAGCAGTTCTTC
CASSLARTAYNEQFF
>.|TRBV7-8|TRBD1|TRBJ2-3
TGTGCCAGCAGCTTTGGACAGGGTGGAGATACGCAGTATTTT
CASSFGQGGDTQYF
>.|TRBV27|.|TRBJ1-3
TGTGCCAGCAGCCCCGGAGTGCCCGGAAACACCATATATTTT
CASSPGVPGNTIYF
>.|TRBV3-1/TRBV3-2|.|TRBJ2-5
TGTGCCAGCAGCCGGGCCCCCCAAGAGACCCAGTACTTC
CASSRAPQETQYF
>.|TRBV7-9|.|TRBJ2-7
TGTGCCAGCGGCGGAGGCGGCTCGCCCTACGAGCAGTACTTC
CASGGGGSPYEQYF
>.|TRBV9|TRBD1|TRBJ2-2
TGTGCCTCCAGACAGGGGGCGACCGGGGAGCTGTTTTTT
CASRQGATGELFF
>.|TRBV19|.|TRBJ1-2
TGTGCCAGTAGCCAGGGACACGGAAACTATGGCTACACCTTC
CASSQGHGNYGYTF
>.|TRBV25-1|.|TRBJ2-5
TGTGCCATTGGGACACTCCAAGAGACCCAGTACTTC
CAIGTLQETQYF
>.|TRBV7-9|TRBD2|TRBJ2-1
TGTGCCAGCAGCTTACAAGGGACTAGGGACAATGAGCAGTTCTTC
CASSLQGTRDNEQFF
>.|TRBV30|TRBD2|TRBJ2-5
TGTGCCTGGAGTTGGACTAGCGGGAGTCAGGGGGAGACCCAGTACTTC
CAWSWTSGSQGETQYF
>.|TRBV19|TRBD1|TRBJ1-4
TGTGCCAGTAGCCCGGACAGGGGTAATGAAAAACTGTTTTTT
CASSPDRGNEKLFF
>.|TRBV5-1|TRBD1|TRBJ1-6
TGCGCCAGCCGACAGGGCTTCAAGGGTTCACCCCTCCACTTT
CASRQGFKGSPLHF
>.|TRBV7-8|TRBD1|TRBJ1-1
TGTGCCAGCAGCCCCGGAACCGGGACAGGGCTTGAAGCTTTCTTT
CASSPGTGTGLEAFF
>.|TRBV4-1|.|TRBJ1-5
TGCGCCAGCAGCCTTAAAGTGCGGGGGGGAATTCAGCCCCAGCATTTT
CASSLKVRGGIQPQHF
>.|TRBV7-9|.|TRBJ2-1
TGTGCCAGCAGCCCCAGAGCTAGTCCCAATGAGCAGTTCTTC
CASSPRASPNEQFF
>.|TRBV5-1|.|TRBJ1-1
TGCGCCAGCAGCTTGCAGGGAGGCACTGAAGCTTTCTTT
CASSLQGGTEAFF
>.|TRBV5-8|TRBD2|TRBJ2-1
TGTGCCAGCAGCCTCTTTGGAGGGAGGGCCCAGTTCTTC
CASSLFGGRAQFF
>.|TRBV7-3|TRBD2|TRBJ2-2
TGTGCCAGCAGCCCAGCGGGAGTGAACGGGGAGCTGTTTTTT
CASSPAGVNGELFF
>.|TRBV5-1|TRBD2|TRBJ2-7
TGCGCCAGCAGCAAAGGACTAGCGGGAGACGAGCAGTACTTC
CASSKGLAGDEQYF
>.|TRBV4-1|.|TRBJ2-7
TGCGCCAGCAGCCAAAACCCTGTGAGCTCCTACGAGCAGTACTTC
CASSQNPVSSYEQYF
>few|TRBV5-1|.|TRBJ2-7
TGCGCCAGCAGCTTAGCCCAGGGGATCTCCTACGAGCAGTACTTC
CASSLAQGISYEQYF
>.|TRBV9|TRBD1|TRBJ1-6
TGTGCCAGCAGCGAGGACAGGGACTCCTCACCCCTCCACTTT
CASSEDRDSSPLHF
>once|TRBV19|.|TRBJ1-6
TGTGCCAGTAGTTGGAGAAGTAATTCACCCCTCCACTTT
CASSWRSNSPLHF